The following is a T cell receptor (beta chain) sequence with its context. This CDR3 is built from 17 residues. Trimming removed 0 bases at V and 6 bases at J, with 18 bases between. From germline, CDR1 is SGHNT and CDR2 YYREEE (reference sequence). Authors' methods: Counts of nucleated cells, estimated from reference gene primer amplification, were obtained. Clones were sequenced by immunoSEQ multiplex PCR, and TCRdb holds only the in-frame ones, with some missing. V and J calls and clone size are given by that table; D and trimming were obtained from the DNA. This repertoire shows about 140,000 clones, roughly 86% found once; its top ten account for around 8.2%. This record belongs to a study of blood T cell repertoires in COVID-19. Whole-study context: Collection of acute and convalescent COVID-19 samples took place in the United States, Italy and Spain. The analysed material was cDNA or gDNA that came from T cells, B-cell-depleted T cells, or PBMCs.

The gene calls are TRBV5-4 and TRBJ2-2; tentatively, D is TRBD2 (5 bases). The receptor was derived from a woman aged 60 to 75 with acute or convalescent COVID-19. Sequenced material: peripheral blood. The CDR3 reads CASSLVLGVKQSGELFF. The CDR3 DNA is TGTGCCAGCAGCTTGGTACTGGGAGTGAAACAGTCCGGGGAGCTGTTTTTT. Looking up the rest from reference TRBV5-4 and TRBJ2-2 gives the full variable domain: ETGVTQSPTHLIKTRGQQVTLRCSSQSGHNTVSWYQQALGQGPQFIFQYYREEENGRGNFPPRFSGLQFPNYSSELNVNALELDDSALYLCASSLVLGVKQSGELFFGEGSRLTVL.